Listed here are 25 T cell receptor beta chains from one sample, sequenced in a study of blood T cell repertoires in COVID-19. Profiling relied on immunoSEQ multiplex PCR, and the TCRdb table lists in-frame clones only, not all of them. The table has about 100,000 clones, approximately 91% seen once. Sample: peripheral blood. Source of these receptors: a man aged 60 to 69 with acute or convalescent COVID-19.

This clone was detected once. V gene TRBV9 combines with J gene TRBJ2-5; 7 nucleotides agree with TRBD2. The CDR3 is 18 residues long. Germline V gene sequence: CDR1 SGDLS, CDR2 YYNGEE. J gave up 5 bases and V 0 bases, and 16 bases lay outside the gene matches. The CDR3 DNA reads as TGTGCCAGCAGCGTAGGGTCGGTGGGAGGGGAGGGCCGGGAGACCCAGTACTTC. Protein sequence: CASSVGSVGGEGRETQYF.

The V gene is TRBV27, the J gene TRBJ1-5; weak D call: TRBD1 (5 bases). Germline-derived CDR1 and CDR2 are MNHEY and SMNVEV (reference sequence). Trimming removed 2 bases at V and 0 bases at J, with 8 bases between. The CDR3 has 15 amino acids. In nucleotides, the CDR3 is TGTGCCAGCAGTTTACAGGGATATAGCAATCAGCCCCAGCATTTT. This translates into CASSLQGYSNQPQHF.

This chain uses TRBV28 with TRBJ1-3, with TRBD1 identical over 9 bases. Trimming took 5 bases from V and 4 from J; bases not matched to a gene: 9. CDR3 size: 16 residues. Germline V gives CDR1 MDHEN, CDR2 SYDVKM. CDR3 bases: TGTGCCAGCAGTGGGCGGGACAGGGAGGGAGGAAACACCATATATTTT. This translates into CASSGRDREGGNTIYF.

J is TRBJ1-2 and V is TRBV7-9; no clear D. Trimming removed 5 bases from V and 5 bases from J, with 9 bases in between. The CDR3 runs to 12 residues. Looked up from germline, CDR1 is SEHNR and CDR2 is FQNEAQ (reference sequence). CDR3 nucleotide sequence: TGTGCCAGCAGCCCGGGAGAGTATGGCTACACCTTC. It specifies CASSPGEYGYTF.

This chain joins TRBV24-1 and TRBJ2-5, with 8 bases that match TRBD2. The CDR3 is 16 residues long. The germline CDR1 and CDR2 sequences are KGHDR and SFDVKD. Unmatched junction bases numbered 13, after V lost 9 bases and J lost 2 bases. CDR3 loop: CATGGGGLADQETQYF. As DNA, the CDR3 is TGTGCCACCGGGGGGGGCGGACTAGCAGATCAAGAGACCCAGTACTTC.

Note on this clone: This sample also contains other DNA sequences that code for the same CDR3. This sequence joins TRBV28 and TRBJ2-5; D gene uncertain. V was shortened by 4 bases and J by 4 bases, with 7 bases between the two germline ends. Germline CDR1 and CDR2: MDHEN and SYDVKM. This CDR3 spans 12 amino acids. CDR3 residues: CASSSTRETQYF. The CDR3 DNA reads TGTGCCAGCAGTTCAACAAGAGAGACCCAGTACTTC.

V gene TRBV11-2 combines with J gene TRBJ2-7; tentatively, D is TRBD2 (6 bases). With 0 bases removed from V and 2 bases from J, the gap between germline ends came to 11 bases. Germline loops: CDR1 SGHAT, CDR2 FQNNGV. This CDR3 contains 15 residues. CDR3 bases: TGTGCCAGCAGCTTAGATTTAGGAGGGGCCTACGAGCAGTACGTC. Translation gives CASSLDLGGAYEQYV.

The V and J genes are TRBV5-8 and TRBJ1-1; a possible D gene is TRBD1 (6 bases). The length of the CDR3 is 14 residues. Trimming took off 4 bases at V and 4 bases at J, with 14 bases between the two ends. Germline V gene data show CDR1 as SGHTS and CDR2 as YDEGEE. The CDR3 here is CASSPGGGPTEAFF. The DNA for the CDR3 is TGTGCCAGCAGCCCTGGGGGGGGGCCCACTGAAGCTTTCTTT.

The genes are TRBV2 and TRBJ2-6; 7 bases map to TRBD1. J lost 0 bases, V lost 6 bases, and 5 bases had no gene match. Germline CDR1 is SNHLY and CDR2 is FYNNEI. The CDR3 totals 16 residues. The DNA of the CDR3 is TGTGCCAGCAGCAGGGACAGCGTCTCTGGGGCCAACGTCCTGACTTTC. It yields the protein CASSRDSVSGANVLTF.

Only one count was recorded for this clone. The J gene is TRBJ1-2, the V gene TRBV18; D might be TRBD1 (6 bases). The CDR3 runs to 15 residues. V lost 2 bases and J 2 bases, leaving 12 bases between the germline ends. Germline values: CDR1 KGHSH, CDR2 LQKENI. The CDR3 sequence: CASSPNGGPNYGYTF. CDR3 nucleotide sequence: TGTGCCAGCTCACCAAACGGGGGGCCGAACTATGGCTACACCTTC.

V and J are TRBV3-1 (or the pseudogene TRBV3-2) and TRBJ2-7, with D maybe TRBD2 (7 bases). CDR1 is LGHDT and CDR2 is YNNKEL in the germline V gene (reference sequence). The CDR3 totals 14 residues. V lost 1 base to trimming and J lost 6 bases, with 13 bases between them. CDR3 sequence: CASSQGRGGREQYF. The CDR3 DNA is TGTGCCAGCAGCCAAGGGAGGGGGGGGCGCGAGCAGTACTTC.

This chain connects TRBV19 to TRBJ2-1; 7 bases line up with TRBD1. The CDR3 is made up of 18 amino acids. J gave up 4 bases and V 5 bases, and 17 bases lay outside the gene matches. Germline V gene sequence: CDR1 LNHDA, CDR2 SQIVND (reference sequence). DNA for the CDR3: TGTGCCAGTAGTCCCCTCGGGTGGTCGGGACAGAGTTACAATGAGCAGTTCTTC. Its protein product is CASSPLGWSGQSYNEQFF.

The V and J genes are TRBV9 and TRBJ2-3; 15 bases map to TRBD2. The CDR3 has 17 amino acids. Unmatched junction bases numbered 6, after V lost 4 bases and J lost 3 bases. The V gene's germline CDR1 is SGDLS and CDR2 YYNGEE. CDR3 protein: CASSKGLAGGRTDTQYF. The CDR3 nucleotides are TGTGCCAGCAGCAAGGGACTAGCGGGAGGTAGGACAGATACGCAGTATTTT.

The gene calls are TRBV9 and TRBJ2-1; 8 bases are shared with TRBD2. The length of the CDR3 is 14 residues. The germline V gene encodes CDR1 SGDLS and CDR2 YYNGEE. V lost 0 bases to trimming and J lost 15 bases; unmatched junction nucleotides: 11. The CDR3 reads CASSVAHGLARLFF. Here the CDR3 DNA reads TGTGCCAGCAGCGTAGCTCACGGACTAGCCCGTCTGTTCTTC.

J is TRBJ1-4 and V is TRBV7-8; no definite D call. This CDR3 is built from 15 residues. V was trimmed by 6 bases and J by 0 bases, leaving 11 bases between them. Germline V CDR1 and CDR2: SGHVS, FQNEAQ. The CDR3 is CASRPSGATNEKLFF. The CDR3 DNA reads as TGTGCCAGCAGGCCGAGTGGAGCAACTAATGAAAAACTGTTTTTT.

The V gene is TRBV2, the J gene TRBJ2-7; tentatively, D is TRBD1 (5 bases). CDR3 length equals 14 residues. Trimming took 4 bases from V and 9 from J, leaving 19 bases between them. CDR1 SNHLY and CDR2 FYNNEI come from the germline V gene. The CDR3 reads CASSATPGLSRQYV. As DNA, the CDR3 is TGTGCCAGCAGTGCGACACCAGGGCTATCGCGGCAGTACGTC.

The chain links TRBV2 to TRBJ2-7, with 9 bases aligning to TRBD2. J lost 4 bases, V lost 4 bases, and 5 bases had no gene match. CDR1 and CDR2 (germline): SNHLY, FYNNEI. The CDR3 sequence is 14 residues long. The CDR3 DNA follows: TGTGCCAGCAGTGGTCTAGCGGGACATTACGAGCAGTACTTC. It codes for CASSGLAGHYEQYF. Drawing the rest from reference TRBV2 and TRBJ2-7, the complete variable domain is EPEVTQTPSHQVTQMGQEVILRCVPISNHLYFYWYRQILGQKVEFLVSFYNNEISEKSEIFDDQFSVERPDGSNFTLKIRSTKLEDSAMYFCASSGLAGHYEQYFGPGTRLTVT.

The chain recombines TRBV29-1 with TRBJ2-2, with D tentatively TRBD2 (5 bases). The CDR3 sequence is 15 residues long. Between the trimmed V and J ends, which lost 6 bases and 6 bases, there was a span of 20 bases. Germline-derived CDR1 and CDR2 are SQVTM and ANQGSEA. The CDR3 sequence is CSVRTPAGGPGELFF. CDR3 bases: TGCAGCGTCCGAACCCCAGCCGGAGGCCCCGGGGAGCTGTTTTTT.

The V gene is TRBV27, the J gene TRBJ2-7; 8 bases align to TRBD2. Germline V gene data show CDR1 as MNHEY and CDR2 as SMNVEV (reference sequence). The CDR3 has 14 residues. Losses at the gene ends were 5 bases for V and 2 bases for J; bases not matched to a gene: 5. CDR3 nucleotides: TGTGCCAGCAGTCCTCGGACTAGCCCCTACGAGCAGTACTTC. This codes for CASSPRTSPYEQYF.

This clone showed up just a few times. The V call is TRBV5-1, the J call TRBJ2-1; TRBD2 might be the D (5 bases). This CDR3 has 16 amino acids. Germline V gene lookup returns CDR1 SGHRS and CDR2 YFSETQ. Trimming removed 7 bases from V and 0 bases from J, with 17 bases in between. The CDR3 reads CASRRGWVDSYNEQFF. For the CDR3, the DNA is TGCGCCAGCCGCCGGGGATGGGTAGACTCCTACAATGAGCAGTTCTTC.

The chain joins TRBV7-8 to TRBJ2-1; 7 nucleotides match TRBD1. Germline V gene sequence: CDR1 SGHVS, CDR2 FQNEAQ. The CDR3 contains 16 residues. Losses at the gene ends were 4 bases for V and 5 bases for J; bases not matched to a gene: 11. CDR3 in amino acids: CASSSTTGRVDNEQFF. The CDR3 nucleotides read TGTGCCAGCAGCTCAACGACAGGGAGAGTTGACAATGAGCAGTTCTTC. Filled out from reference TRBV7-8 and TRBJ2-1, the complete variable domain reads GAGVSQSPRYKVAKRGQDVALRCDPISGHVSLFWYQQALGQGPEFLTYFQNEAQLDKSGLPSDRFFAERPEGSVSTLKIQRTQQEDSAVYLCASSSTTGRVDNEQFFGPGTRLTVL.

The CDR3 here is CASSFRGRVYEQYF. The DNA of the CDR3 is TGTGCCAGCAGCTTTCGAGGGAGGGTCTACGAGCAGTACTTC. V usage is TRBV5-8 and J usage is TRBJ2-7, with 7 bases aligning to TRBD2. Germline CDR1 is SGHTS and CDR2 is YDEGEE. J gave up 3 bases and V 2 bases, and 5 bases lay outside the gene matches. The CDR3 extends over 14 amino acids.

CDR3 sequence: CASTPTLAGVTDTQYF. The CDR3 DNA is TGTGCCAGCACCCCTACTCTAGCGGGAGTTACAGATACGCAGTATTTT. The rearrangement links TRBV7-9 to TRBJ2-3, with 10 bases aligning to TRBD2. Looked up from germline, CDR1 is SEHNR and CDR2 is FQNEAQ (reference sequence). This CDR3 region has 16 residues. V dropped 7 bases and J dropped 3; count of bases not matched to a gene: 10.

The chain links TRBV24-1 to TRBJ1-2; D is undetermined. V was clipped by 4 bases and J by 3 bases, with 8 bases between them. The CDR3 is made up of 13 amino acids. Germline V gene data show CDR1 as KGHDR and CDR2 as SFDVKD. The CDR3 coding sequence is TGTGCCACCAGTGAATCAGAACACTATGGCTACACCTTC. It specifies CATSESEHYGYTF.

The chain recombines TRBV28 with TRBJ2-1; 9 nucleotides align to TRBD2. With V trimmed by 3 bases and J by 9 bases, 3 bases remained unmatched. The CDR3 covers 13 residues. Germline CDR1 and CDR2: MDHEN and SYDVKM. The CDR3 DNA reads TGTGCCAGCAGTTTGAGGCGGGAGGGTGAGCAGTTCTTC. Translating it yields CASSLRREGEQFF.